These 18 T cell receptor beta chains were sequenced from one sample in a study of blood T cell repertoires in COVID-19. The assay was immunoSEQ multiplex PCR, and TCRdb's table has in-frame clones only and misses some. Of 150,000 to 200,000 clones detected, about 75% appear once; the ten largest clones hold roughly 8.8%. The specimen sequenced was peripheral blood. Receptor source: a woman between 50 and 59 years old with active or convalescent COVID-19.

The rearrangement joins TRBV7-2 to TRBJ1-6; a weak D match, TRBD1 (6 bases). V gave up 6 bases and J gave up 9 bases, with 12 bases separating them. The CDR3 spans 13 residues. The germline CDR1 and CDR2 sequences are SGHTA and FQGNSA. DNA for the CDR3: TGTGCCAGCAGTTTGCCACAGGGTTCACCCCTCCACTTT. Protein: CASSLPQGSPLHF.

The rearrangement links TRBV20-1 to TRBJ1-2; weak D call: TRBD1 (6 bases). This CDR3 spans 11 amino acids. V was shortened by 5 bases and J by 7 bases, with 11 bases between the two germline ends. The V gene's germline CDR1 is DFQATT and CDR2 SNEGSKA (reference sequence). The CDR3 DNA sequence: TGCAGTGCTCCAAGACAGGCTGGCTACACCTTC. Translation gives CSAPRQAGYTF.

The CDR3 nucleotides are TGCGCCAGCAGCCAAGAACGTCGGGGTGACACTGAAGCTTTCTTT. Translating gives CASSQERRGDTEAFF. This chain joins TRBV4-3 and TRBJ1-1; no reliable D call. The germline V gene encodes CDR1 LGHNA and CDR2 YSLEER. The CDR3 totals 15 residues. V lost 0 bases, J lost 3 bases, and 11 bases lay in between.

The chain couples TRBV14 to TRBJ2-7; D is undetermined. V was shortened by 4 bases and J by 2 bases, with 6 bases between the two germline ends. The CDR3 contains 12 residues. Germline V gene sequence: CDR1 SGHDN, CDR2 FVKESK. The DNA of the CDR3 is TGTGCCAGCAGCCTAAGCACCTACGAGCAGTACTTC. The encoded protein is CASSLSTYEQYF.

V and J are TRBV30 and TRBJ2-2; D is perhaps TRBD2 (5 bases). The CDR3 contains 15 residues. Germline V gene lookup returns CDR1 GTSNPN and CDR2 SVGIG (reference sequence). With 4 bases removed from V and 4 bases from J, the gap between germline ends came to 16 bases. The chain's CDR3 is CAWNSVPRGTGELFF. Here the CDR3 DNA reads TGTGCCTGGAACAGCGTACCACGGGGCACCGGGGAGCTGTTTTTT.

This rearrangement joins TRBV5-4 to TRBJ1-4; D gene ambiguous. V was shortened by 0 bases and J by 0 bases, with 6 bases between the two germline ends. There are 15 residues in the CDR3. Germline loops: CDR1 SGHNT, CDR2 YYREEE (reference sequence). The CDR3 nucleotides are TGTGCCAGCAGCTTGGGCGGCCCAACTAATGAAAAACTGTTTTTT. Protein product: CASSLGGPTNEKLFF.

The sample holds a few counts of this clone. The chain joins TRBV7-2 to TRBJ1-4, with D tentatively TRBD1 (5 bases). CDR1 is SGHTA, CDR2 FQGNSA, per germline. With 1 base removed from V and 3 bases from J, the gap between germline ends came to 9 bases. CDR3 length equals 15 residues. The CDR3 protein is CASSLDGGANEKLFF. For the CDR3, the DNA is TGTGCCAGCAGCTTAGACGGGGGGGCTAATGAAAAACTGTTTTTT.

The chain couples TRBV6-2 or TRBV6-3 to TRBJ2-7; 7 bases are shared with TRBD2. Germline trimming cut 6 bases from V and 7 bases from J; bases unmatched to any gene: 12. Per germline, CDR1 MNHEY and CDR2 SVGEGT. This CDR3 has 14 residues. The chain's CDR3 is CASSPPLEGGEQYF. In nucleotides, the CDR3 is TGTGCCAGCAGCCCTCCACTTGAGGGAGGGGAGCAGTACTTC.

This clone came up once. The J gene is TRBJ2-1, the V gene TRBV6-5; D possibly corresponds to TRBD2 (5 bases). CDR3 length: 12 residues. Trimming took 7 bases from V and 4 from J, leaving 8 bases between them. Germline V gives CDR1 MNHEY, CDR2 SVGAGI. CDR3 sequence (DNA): TGTGCCAGCATCGGACTGTACAATGAGCAGTTCTTC. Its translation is CASIGLYNEQFF.

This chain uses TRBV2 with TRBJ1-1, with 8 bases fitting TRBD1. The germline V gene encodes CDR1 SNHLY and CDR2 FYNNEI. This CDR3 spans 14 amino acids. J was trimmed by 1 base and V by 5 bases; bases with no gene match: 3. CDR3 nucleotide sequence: TGTGCCAGCAGTCGACAGGGGACGAACACTGAAGCTTTCTTT. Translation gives CASSRQGTNTEAFF.

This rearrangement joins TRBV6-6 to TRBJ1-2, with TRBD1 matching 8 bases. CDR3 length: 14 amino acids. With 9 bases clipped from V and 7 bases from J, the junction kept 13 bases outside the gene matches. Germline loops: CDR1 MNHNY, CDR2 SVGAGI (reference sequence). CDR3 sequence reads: CASFTGQAASGYTF. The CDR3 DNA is TGTGCCAGTTTCACGGGACAGGCAGCCTCTGGCTACACCTTC.

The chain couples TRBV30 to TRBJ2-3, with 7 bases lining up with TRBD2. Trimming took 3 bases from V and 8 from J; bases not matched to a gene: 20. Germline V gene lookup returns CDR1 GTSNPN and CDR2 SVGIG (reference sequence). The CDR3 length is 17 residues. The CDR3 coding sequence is TGTGCCTGGAGGAAGTTGGCACTAGCGTGGACCCCTGGTACGCAGTATTTT. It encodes CAWRKLALAWTPGTQYF.

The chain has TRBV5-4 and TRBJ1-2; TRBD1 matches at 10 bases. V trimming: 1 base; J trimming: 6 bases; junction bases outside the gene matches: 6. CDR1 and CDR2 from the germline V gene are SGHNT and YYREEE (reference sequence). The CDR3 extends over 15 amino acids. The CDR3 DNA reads TGTGCCAGCAGCTTGTACCGGGACAGGGGCCATGGCTACACCTTC. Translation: CASSLYRDRGHGYTF.

The CDR3 DNA reads as TGCAGTGCTAGAGAAGGAGGGAGACAGTTCTTC. Translating gives CSAREGGRQFF. The J gene is TRBJ2-1, the V gene TRBV20-1; a weak D match, TRBD2 (6 bases). V was clipped by 0 bases and J by 13 bases, with 10 bases between them. The CDR3 spans 11 residues. Germline V lookup: CDR1 DFQATT, CDR2 SNEGSKA (reference sequence).

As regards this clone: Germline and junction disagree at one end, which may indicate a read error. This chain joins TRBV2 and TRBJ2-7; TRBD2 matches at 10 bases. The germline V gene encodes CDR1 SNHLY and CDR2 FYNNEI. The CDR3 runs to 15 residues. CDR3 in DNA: TGTGCCAGCATGTTACTAGCGGGGTCCTCCCACGAGCAGTACTTC. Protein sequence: CASMLLAGSSHEQYF.

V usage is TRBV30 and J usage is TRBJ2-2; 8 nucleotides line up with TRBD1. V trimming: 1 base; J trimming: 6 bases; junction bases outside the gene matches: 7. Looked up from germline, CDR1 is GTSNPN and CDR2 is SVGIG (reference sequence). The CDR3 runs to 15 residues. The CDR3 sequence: CAWSGSGGAAGELFF. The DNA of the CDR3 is TGTGCCTGGAGTGGTTCAGGGGGCGCCGCCGGGGAGCTGTTTTTT.

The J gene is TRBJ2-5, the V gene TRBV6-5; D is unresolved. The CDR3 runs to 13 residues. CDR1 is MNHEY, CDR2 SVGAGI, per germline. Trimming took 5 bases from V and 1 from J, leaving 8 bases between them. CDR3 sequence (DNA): TGTGCCAGCAGTAAAAACTCCCAAGAGACCCAGTACTTC. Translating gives CASSKNSQETQYF.

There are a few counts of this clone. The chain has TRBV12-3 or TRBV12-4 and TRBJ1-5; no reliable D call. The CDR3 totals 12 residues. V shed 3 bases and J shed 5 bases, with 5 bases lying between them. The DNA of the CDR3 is TGTGCCAGCAGTTTCGGAGATCAGCCCCAGCATTTT. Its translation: CASSFGDQPQHF.